Below, 17 T cell receptor beta chains from the same sample are listed, as sequenced in a study of blood T cells in healthy people across ages. Using a J-beta primer mix together with a sample-barcoded 5' primer, a second PCR was run for roughly 6 to 11 cycles. TCRdb re-analysed the 5' RACE reads in MiXCR, keeping a single row per CDR3 protein. The sample yields roughly 800,000 distinct CDR3 sequences, 58% seen once. The sequencing input was blood. Receptors originate from a man between 25 and 39 years old in good health.

The chain links TRBV6-1 to TRBJ2-7; D call uncertain. Trimming cost V 8 bases and J 7 bases, with 18 bases left between them. This CDR3 has 13 amino acids. Germline V gene lookup returns CDR1 MNHNS and CDR2 SASEGT. The CDR3 DNA sequence: TGTGCCAGCTCGGGCCCTCTCTCGGATGAGCAGTACTTC. Translated, it gives CASSGPLSDEQYF.

The DNA for the CDR3 is TGCAGTGCTAGAGAACATACCAAAAACATTCAGTACTTC. Its translation is CSAREHTKNIQYF. The chain employs TRBV20-1 and TRBJ2-4, with D unresolved. Trimming took off 0 bases at V and 2 bases at J, with 5 bases between the two ends. The CDR3 contains 13 residues. From germline, CDR1 is DFQATT and CDR2 SNEGSKA (reference sequence).

The genes are TRBV29-1 and TRBJ2-1; no clear D. The CDR3 is 13 amino acids. The germline V gene encodes CDR1 SQVTM and CDR2 ANQGSEA. With 5 bases removed from V and 3 bases from J, the gap between germline ends came to 11 bases. The CDR3 spells CSVRGGNYNEQFF. In DNA, the CDR3 is TGCAGCGTTAGAGGCGGCAACTACAATGAGCAGTTCTTC.

There are a few counts of this clonotype. The V gene is TRBV7-2, the J gene TRBJ2-1; D uncertain. Trimming removed 5 bases from V and 6 bases from J, with 14 bases in between. The CDR3 consists of 14 residues. CDR1 is SGHTA and CDR2 is FQGNSA in the germline V gene. The chain's CDR3 is CASSTRPWANEQFF. The CDR3 DNA reads TGTGCCAGCAGCACCCGGCCTTGGGCCAATGAGCAGTTCTTC.

This sequence joins TRBV6-2 or TRBV6-3 and TRBJ2-1; D gene ambiguous. CDR1 MNHEY and CDR2 SVGEGT come from the germline V gene. Trimming stripped 1 base from V and 8 bases from J, with 6 bases between. The CDR3 spans 12 residues. In nucleotides, the CDR3 is TGTGCCAGCAGTTACTTGGGCTATGAGCAGTTCTTC. Amino acid sequence: CASSYLGYEQFF.

This clonotype was detected only a few times. V and J are TRBV6-5 and TRBJ2-7; a weak D match, TRBD2 (7 bases). Germline CDR1 and CDR2: MNHEY and SVGAGI. With 5 bases removed from V and 2 bases from J, the gap between germline ends came to 19 bases. CDR3 length equals 16 residues. The CDR3 nucleotides are TGTGCCAGCAGTCCCACGCACAGGGAGGGTCCCTACGAGCAGTACTTC. Its protein product is CASSPTHREGPYEQYF.

This clonotype has a count of ten or more. The V call is TRBV5-1, the J call TRBJ2-5; D may be TRBD2 (5 bases). The germline V and J ends were trimmed by 5 bases and 2 bases, with 13 bases remaining between them. CDR3 size: 14 residues. Germline V gene sequence: CDR1 SGHRS, CDR2 YFSETQ. CDR3 coding DNA: TGCGCCAGCAGACCCCCGGGGATACAAGAGACCCAGTACTTC. This sequence encodes CASRPPGIQETQYF.

The chain links TRBV20-1 to TRBJ1-6; TRBD1 aligns across 9 bases. The CDR3 is 15 amino acids. The V segment lost 5 bases and the J segment 10 bases; nucleotides outside the gene matches: 12. Germline V gives CDR1 DFQATT, CDR2 SNEGSKA (reference sequence). DNA for the CDR3: TGCAGTGCTTATCATCCGGGACAGGGTCAATCACCCCTCCACTTT. Protein sequence: CSAYHPGQGQSPLHF.

The genes are TRBV21-1 and TRBJ2-1; the table's D call of TRBD2 was not tested on the DNA. TRBV21-1 is deemed a pseudogene. This CDR3 is built from 13 residues. The CDR3 reads CATKTRKGDEQFF. CDR3 sequence (DNA): TGTGCCACCAAGACTAGAAAAGGGGATGAGCAGTTCTTC.

The chain joins TRBV28 to TRBJ1-1; possible D gene TRBD1, 6 bases. The V end was cut by 6 bases, the J end by 7 bases, with 9 bases between. CDR1 is MDHEN and CDR2 is SYDVKM in the germline V gene. The length of the CDR3 is 11 residues. The CDR3 region has the DNA TGTGCCAGCAGAAGGACAGATGAAGCTTTCTTT. Its protein is CASRRTDEAFF.

The chain recombines TRBV12-3 or TRBV12-4 with TRBJ2-1, with D possibly matching TRBD2 (6 bases). V shed 2 bases and J shed 7 bases, with 15 bases lying between them. This CDR3 has 15 amino acids. The DNA of the CDR3 is TGTGCCAGCAGTTTACGTGGGGGGAAATGGAATGAGCAGTTCTTC. It codes for CASSLRGGKWNEQFF.

This clonotype was found once. The rearrangement links TRBV20-1 to TRBJ1-1; D gene uncertain. Trimming shortened V by 3 bases and J by 0 bases, and 11 bases separated the two germline ends. This CDR3 is 14 amino acids long. Germline CDR1 and CDR2: DFQATT and SNEGSKA (reference sequence). The CDR3 DNA reads TGCAGTGCTAGGGTCAGACTCATGAACACTGAAGCTTTCTTT. It specifies CSARVRLMNTEAFF.

This chain connects TRBV18 to TRBJ2-3; 10 bases align to TRBD2. V shed 1 base and J 7 bases; nucleotides not matched to a gene: 11. CDR1 is KGHSH, CDR2 LQKENI, per germline. This CDR3 has 17 amino acids. This CDR3 is CASSPRGLAGGVNTQYF. The CDR3 DNA sequence: TGTGCCAGCTCACCACGGGGATTAGCGGGGGGCGTGAATACGCAGTATTTT.

The chain combines TRBV5-6 with TRBJ2-7; D is possibly TRBD2 (5 bases). Trimming left V 4 bases short and J 0 bases short, with 14 bases between. The CDR3 totals 15 residues. The V gene's germline CDR1 is SGHDT and CDR2 YYEEEE. In DNA, the CDR3 is TGTGCCAGCAGCCCGGCGGGCCGGAGCTCCTACGAGCAGTACTTC. As protein: CASSPAGRSSYEQYF.

The chain recombines TRBV6-2 or TRBV6-3 with TRBJ2-1, with D unclear. The germline V and J ends were trimmed by 6 bases and 6 bases, with 6 bases remaining between them. The CDR3 sequence is 11 residues long. Germline values: CDR1 MNHEY, CDR2 SVGEGT. The CDR3 DNA reads TGTGCCAGCAGCCACTCCAATGAGCAGTTCTTC. It translates to CASSHSNEQFF.

V and J are TRBV29-1 and TRBJ2-3; D is unclear. Trimming shortened V by 0 bases and J by 2 bases, and 15 bases separated the two germline ends. Germline loops: CDR1 SQVTM, CDR2 ANQGSEA. This CDR3 contains 16 residues. The CDR3 spells CSVEDPAGPPTDTQYF. CDR3 in DNA: TGCAGCGTTGAAGATCCAGCAGGACCCCCCACAGATACGCAGTATTTT.

The chain couples TRBV6-1 to TRBJ2-1; 7 bases map to TRBD1. The junction had 11 bases not matched to a gene; V was cut back by 2 bases and J by 1 base. CDR1 is MNHNS, CDR2 SASEGT, per germline. The CDR3 spans 18 residues. This chain's CDR3 is CASSELGSGQNSYNEQFF. CDR3 DNA sequence: TGTGCCAGCAGTGAACTGGGTTCGGGACAGAATTCCTACAATGAGCAGTTCTTC.